This T cell receptor (beta chain) was identified during a study of T cells in tuberculosis. Looking at the study overall: PBMC were archived before or within 7 days of starting treatment.

Time point described: new active TB diagnosis, blood taken before or within 7 days of starting treatment. Tuberculosis was confirmed by positive sputum smear and/or M. tuberculosis culture. Sequencing used immunoSEQ multiplex PCR; TCRdb keeps in-frame clones, though not all of them. The sample yields tens of thousands of clones, approximately 89% seen once. Germline V gene lookup returns CDR1 SGHNT and CDR2 YENEEA. Trimming cost V 2 bases and J 6 bases; bases outside gene matches: 2. The CDR3 consists of 13 residues. The J gene is TRBJ2-7, the V gene TRBV11-3, with 9 bases aligning to TRBD1. The sample was PBMCs, taken at tuberculosis diagnosis. This clonotype was sampled from an adult with tuberculosis. Here the CDR3 reads CASSLTGGSEQYF. The CDR3 DNA reads as TGTGCCAGCAGCTTAACAGGGGGCTCCGAGCAGTACTTC.